This T cell receptor (beta chain) is drawn from a study of CD8+CD57+ T cells in acquired aplastic anemia. Patients selected for sequencing had displayed CD8+CD57+ cell expansion by flow cytometry. Profiling that covered TCR beta VDJ and CDR3 relied on genomic DNA as its template. TCRdb processed the reads anew with MiXCR; each CDR3 protein has one entry. The sample records about 270,000 distinct CDR3 sequences, 70% to 85% being singletons. The CDR3 consists of 16 residues. Trimming removed 6 bases at V and 0 bases at J, with 15 bases between. Germline V gene lookup returns CDR1 DFQATT and CDR2 SNEGSKA (reference sequence).

The sample comprised sorted CD4+, CD8+, or CD8+CD57+ T cells (not recorded which) from PBMCs. The sequence derives from a human donor with aplastic anemia. The rearrangement joins TRBV20-1 to TRBJ1-6; maybe TRBD1 (6 bases). For the CDR3, the DNA is TGCAGTGCCTCGGACAGAAGGAGCTCCTATAATTCACCCCTCCACTTT. Its protein is CSASDRRSSYNSPLHF.